The 2 T cell receptor beta chains below all came from one sample that was sequenced in a study of T cells in Graves' hyperthyroidism and ophthalmopathy. It was RNA transcripts that yielded the amplified TCR beta CDR3 regions. The study used the HTBI primer set for a first-round RT-PCR of the TCR CDR3. TCRdb re-called the multiplex PCR reads with MiXCR, one entry per CDR3 protein. This repertoire shows roughly 500,000 distinct CDR3 sequences, 11% to 15% found once; its top ten account for 5.8%. The sequenced sample consisted of blood. Receptors originate from a woman in her twenties or thirties with Graves' hyperthyroidism that later progressed to Graves' ophthalmopathy.

A note on this clonotype: This could be a read error, since a much larger clone is one nucleotide away. The gene calls are TRBV5-1 and TRBJ1-2; D perhaps matches TRBD1 (6 bases). The CDR3 loop spans 13 amino acids. Per germline, CDR1 SGHRS and CDR2 YFSETQ. The CDR3 region is CASSNGQNYGNTF. CDR3 nucleotide sequence: TGCGCCAGCAGCAACGGACAGAACTATGGCAACACCTTC.

This clonotype was picked up many times. This sequence joins TRBV6-1 and TRBJ2-3, with D possibly TRBD2 on 6 matching bases. The CDR3 is made up of 14 amino acids. The V end was cut by 5 bases, the J end by 4 bases, with 13 bases between. From germline, CDR1 is MNHNS and CDR2 SASEGT. The CDR3 sequence is CASSSAGNPDTQYF. The CDR3 bases are TGTGCCAGCAGTAGCGCGGGGAACCCAGATACGCAGTATTTT.